The 2 T cell receptor beta chains below all came from one sample that was sequenced in a study of molecular identifiers for immune sequencing clone quantification. TCRdb redid the calling of the PCR reads with MiXCR, one entry per CDR3 protein. This table holds about 640,000 distinct CDR3 sequences, 15% to 20% found once. The sequenced sample consisted of naive CD8+ T cells from blood, with Jurkat cell RNA spiked in. Subset given: FACS-sorted CD8+CD4-CCR7+CD45RA+ naive T cells. The receptors stem from a human donor in good health. Some libraries in this study had Jurkat cell RNA spiked in.

This clonotype was seen more than once but under ten times. J is TRBJ1-1 and V is TRBV20-1; no clear D. The CDR3 has 13 amino acids. V dropped 6 bases and J dropped 7 bases, with 18 bases sitting between them. The germline V gene has CDR1 DFQATT and CDR2 SNEGSKA (reference sequence). CDR3 in amino acids: CSASPRFGLEAFF. In nucleotides, the CDR3 is TGCAGTGCCAGCCCTCGATTTGGACTTGAAGCTTTCTTT.

This clonotype was detected many times. This chain links TRBV7-2 with TRBJ2-7; D not resolved. Deletions cut 3 bases from V and 1 base from J, with 16 bases between. The germline V gene encodes CDR1 SGHTA and CDR2 FQGNSA. The CDR3 has 16 residues. The CDR3 region is CASSFSGKFASYEQYF. CDR3 in DNA: TGTGCCAGCAGCTTTTCCGGAAAGTTCGCATCCTACGAGCAGTACTTC.